The rows below give T cell receptor beta chains drawn from one sample of a study of blood T cell repertoires in COVID-19. The repertoire was sequenced with immunoSEQ multiplex PCR; TCRdb's copy has only in-frame clones and lacks some. This sample has roughly 38,000 clones, with around 89% found just once. Material: peripheral blood. These receptors all stem from a man aged 60-69 years with active or convalescent COVID-19. The CDR3 runs from the conserved cysteine through the conserved F or W.

V gene	J gene	CDR3 protein
TRBV9	TRBJ2-7	CASSGRQGKNEQYF
TRBV2	TRBJ2-2	CASRPGQGNPRGTGELFF
TRBV9	TRBJ2-7	CASSVGGGGYEQYF
TRBV24-1	TRBJ1-4	CATSDSRDNSEKLFF
TRBV5-1	TRBJ2-5	CASSQRVGPGLAAGETQYF
TRBV11-2	TRBJ2-3	CASSLPGGDTQYF
TRBV4-3	TRBJ2-7	CASSQETGGILANEQYF
TRBV5-4	TRBJ1-2	CASSSDRIGGYTF
TRBV7-9	TRBJ2-7	CASSGGGWSYEQYF
TRBV4-1	TRBJ1-2	CASRQTGGLDGYTF
TRBV9	TRBJ1-1	CASSAGPHGVGNTEAFF
TRBV2	TRBJ2-2	CASSVTGGNTGELFF
TRBV6-5	TRBJ1-6	CASSRDSYNSPLHF
TRBV6-1	TRBJ1-2	CASSEGRVFGSNYGYTF